Listed below are T cell receptor beta chains from one sample, sequenced in a study of shared clonotypes between healthy human individuals. Profiling relied on immunoSEQ multiplex PCR, and the TCRdb table lists in-frame clones only, not all of them. The data show around 2,000,000 clones, 93% seen once. Sample: naive CD8+ T cells from PBMCs. The source of these receptors is a man in his late teens or twenties in good health. Some clones in this sample may be carry-over from other donors' samples. CDR3s include the opening cysteine and the closing phenylalanine or tryptophan. D genes are given only for firm matches.

CDR3aa	d_gene	v_gene	j_gene
CASSPRGVGNEQFF	TRBD2	TRBV11-2	TRBJ2-1
CASSHQVSRETQYF	NA	TRBV14	TRBJ2-5
CASSQFGSSGNTIYF	NA	TRBV16	TRBJ1-3
CASSPPGAAGNTIYF	NA	TRBV5-6	TRBJ1-3
CASSQDPGQPHSGANVLTF	NA	TRBV4-3	TRBJ2-6
CSARAVYEQYF	NA	TRBV20-1	TRBJ2-7
CASSYQPLGEQYF	NA	TRBV27	TRBJ2-7
CASSEDRVTEAFF	TRBD1	TRBV9	TRBJ1-1
CASSPTGDQPQHF	TRBD1	TRBV7-9	TRBJ1-5
CASTDSTSGRGVHEQYF	TRBD2	TRBV10-1	TRBJ2-7